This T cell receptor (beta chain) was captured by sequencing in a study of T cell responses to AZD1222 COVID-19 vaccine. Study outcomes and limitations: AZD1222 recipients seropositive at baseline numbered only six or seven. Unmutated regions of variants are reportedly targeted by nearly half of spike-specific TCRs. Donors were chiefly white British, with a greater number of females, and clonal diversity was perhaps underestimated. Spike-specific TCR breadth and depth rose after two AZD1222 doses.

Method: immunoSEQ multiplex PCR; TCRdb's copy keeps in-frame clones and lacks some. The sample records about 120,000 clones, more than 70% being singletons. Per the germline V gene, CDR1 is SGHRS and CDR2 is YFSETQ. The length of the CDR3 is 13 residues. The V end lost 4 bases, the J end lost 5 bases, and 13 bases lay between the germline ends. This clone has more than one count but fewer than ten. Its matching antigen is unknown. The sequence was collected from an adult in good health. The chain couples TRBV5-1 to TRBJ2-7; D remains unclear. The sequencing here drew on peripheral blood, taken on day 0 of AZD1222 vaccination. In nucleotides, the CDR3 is TGCGCCAGCAGCGCCGTTGACGATCACGAGCAGTACTTC. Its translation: CASSAVDDHEQYF.